The source of this TCR beta chain is a study of cytomegalovirus exposure and HLA in healthy donors. Study conclusions and caveats: TCR beta chains numbering some 160 were designated cytomegalovirus-associated. Association of a missense DCLRE1C variant with TCR beta V- and J-gene trimming was reported in a later analysis. In a later analysis, most CMV-associated TCR beta chains appeared HLA-restricted.

The germline V gene encodes CDR1 SEHNR and CDR2 FQNEAQ (reference sequence). The CDR3 spans 15 residues. In regard to this clone: Its target is unknown. The junction differs from germline at one of its ends, possibly a read error.

The PCR made use of 60 Vbeta and 13 Jbeta primers. Per the original methods: In a later analysis, of some 80 million unique beta chains, approximately 10 million appeared in at least two donors. Sequencing was performed with immunoSEQ multiplex PCR; in TCRdb, only in-frame clones are kept and a portion is missing. D and trimming were read from the DNA, whereas the V and J calls and clone size are those reported in that table. The sample yields over 150,000 clones, about 80% seen once. The receptor's source is a man between 18 and 35 years old in good health and CMV-seropositive. The sequenced material came from PBMCs. The chain has TRBV7-9 and TRBJ2-7; TRBD2 aligns across 12 bases. CDR3 region: CSSSPSGLAGYEQYF. The CDR3, as DNA: TGTTCCAGCAGCCCATCGGGACTAGCGGGCTACGAGCAGTACTTC.